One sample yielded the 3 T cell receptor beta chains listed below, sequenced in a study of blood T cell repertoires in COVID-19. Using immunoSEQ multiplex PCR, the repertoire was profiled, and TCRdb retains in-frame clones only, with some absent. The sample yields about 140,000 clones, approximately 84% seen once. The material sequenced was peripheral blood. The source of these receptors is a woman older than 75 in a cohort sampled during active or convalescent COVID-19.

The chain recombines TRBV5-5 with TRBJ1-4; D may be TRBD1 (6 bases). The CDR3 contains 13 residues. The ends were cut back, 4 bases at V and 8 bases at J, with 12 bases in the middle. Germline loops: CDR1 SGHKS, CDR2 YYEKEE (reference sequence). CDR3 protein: CASSAYREEKLFF. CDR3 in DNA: TGTGCCAGCAGCGCCTACAGGGAGGAAAAACTGTTTTTT.

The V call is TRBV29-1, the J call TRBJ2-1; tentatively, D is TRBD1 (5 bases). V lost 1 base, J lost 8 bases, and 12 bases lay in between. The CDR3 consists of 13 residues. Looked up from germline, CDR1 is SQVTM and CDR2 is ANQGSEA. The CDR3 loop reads CSVEAFSGYEQFF. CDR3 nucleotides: TGCAGCGTTGAAGCCTTCTCAGGGTATGAGCAGTTCTTC.

CDR3 region: CASSPGGDYGYTF. The CDR3 DNA is TGTGCCAGCAGCCCTGGGGGGGACTATGGCTACACCTTC. The V and J genes are TRBV28 and TRBJ1-2; D is perhaps TRBD1 (5 bases). Germline V gene sequence: CDR1 MDHEN, CDR2 SYDVKM. The CDR3 sequence is 13 residues long. V lost 6 bases and J 3 bases, leaving 11 bases between the germline ends.